Below are 5 T cell receptor beta chains sequenced from a single sample in a study of shared clonotypes between healthy human individuals. TCRdb keeps only in-frame clones here, not all; method: immunoSEQ multiplex PCR. The data show 900,000 to 1,200,000 clones, 75% to 85% seen once. Material: memory CD4+ T cells from PBMCs. Regarding subset: CD45RA-negative fraction. These TCRs come from a man aged 18 to 29 in good health. Some clones in this sample may be carry-over from other donors' samples.

J is TRBJ1-4 and V is TRBV5-5, with D maybe TRBD1 (6 bases). From germline, CDR1 is SGHKS and CDR2 YYEKEE (reference sequence). V shed 2 bases and J shed 6 bases, with 11 bases lying between them. The CDR3 has 14 residues. CDR3 loop: CASSLPGGDEKLFF. CDR3 nucleotides: TGTGCCAGCAGCTTACCCGGGGGCGATGAAAAACTGTTTTTT.

A note on this clone: Distinct nucleotide sequences in the sample also encode this CDR3. The gene calls are TRBV11-1 and TRBJ2-7; 9 bases are shared with TRBD1. Per the germline V gene, CDR1 is SGHAT and CDR2 is FQDESV (reference sequence). The CDR3 loop spans 14 amino acids. The junction had 5 bases not matched to a gene; V was cut back by 5 bases and J by 3 bases. DNA of the CDR3: TGTGCCAGCAGCAGCCGGGACAGGGTCTACGAGCAGTACTTC. It encodes CASSSRDRVYEQYF.

The genes are TRBV19 and TRBJ1-2; D is possibly TRBD1 (5 bases). V gave up 3 bases and J gave up 4 bases, with 12 bases separating them. CDR3 length: 14 residues. CDR1 is LNHDA, CDR2 SQIVND, per germline (reference sequence). CDR3: CASSMGGYGYGYTF. The CDR3 DNA follows: TGTGCCAGTAGTATGGGGGGGTACGGCTATGGCTACACCTTC.

The gene calls are TRBV5-1 and TRBJ1-1, with D unresolved. The CDR3 contains 13 residues. Germline V CDR1 and CDR2: SGHRS, YFSETQ. The V end was cut by 1 base, the J end by 3 bases, with 7 bases between. This chain's CDR3 is CASSLMRYTEAFF. DNA for the CDR3: TGCGCCAGCAGCTTGATGCGCTACACTGAAGCTTTCTTT.

This chain uses TRBV9 with TRBJ2-5; 10 bases match TRBD1. Germline V gene data show CDR1 as SGDLS and CDR2 as YYNGEE. CDR3 length: 15 amino acids. Trimming at V came to 3 bases and at J to 2 bases, leaving 4 bases not matched to a gene. In DNA form, the CDR3 reads TGTGCCAGCAGCGCGACGGACAGGGGGCAAGAGACCCAGTACTTC. This sequence encodes CASSATDRGQETQYF.